The T cell receptor (beta chain) described here comes from a study of CD8 T cells in ankylosing spondylitis. The study's findings and limits: Earlier studies detected some motif variants in reactive arthritis synovial fluid and blood.

This clonotype was found many times. Antigen specificity is unknown. The CDR3 has 15 amino acids. The trim removed 6 bases at V and 5 bases at J, leaving 12 bases unmatched. From germline, CDR1 is DFQATT and CDR2 SNEGSKA (reference sequence). Scientists made TCR beta libraries using quantitative 5'-RACE with molecular barcodes. Each CDR3 protein gets one entry after TCRdb re-called the 5' RACE reads with MiXCR. The sample has roughly 260,000 distinct CDR3 sequences, 20% seen once. V and J are TRBV20-1 and TRBJ2-1, with 8 positions matching TRBD1. Material: blood, either unsorted or a sorted T cell fraction (not recorded which). The source is a male donor with ankylosing spondylitis or in good health (not recorded which). The CDR3 sequence is CSALPPGQDDNEQFF. The CDR3 nucleotides read TGCAGTGCGCTCCCTCCGGGACAGGATGACAATGAGCAGTTCTTC.